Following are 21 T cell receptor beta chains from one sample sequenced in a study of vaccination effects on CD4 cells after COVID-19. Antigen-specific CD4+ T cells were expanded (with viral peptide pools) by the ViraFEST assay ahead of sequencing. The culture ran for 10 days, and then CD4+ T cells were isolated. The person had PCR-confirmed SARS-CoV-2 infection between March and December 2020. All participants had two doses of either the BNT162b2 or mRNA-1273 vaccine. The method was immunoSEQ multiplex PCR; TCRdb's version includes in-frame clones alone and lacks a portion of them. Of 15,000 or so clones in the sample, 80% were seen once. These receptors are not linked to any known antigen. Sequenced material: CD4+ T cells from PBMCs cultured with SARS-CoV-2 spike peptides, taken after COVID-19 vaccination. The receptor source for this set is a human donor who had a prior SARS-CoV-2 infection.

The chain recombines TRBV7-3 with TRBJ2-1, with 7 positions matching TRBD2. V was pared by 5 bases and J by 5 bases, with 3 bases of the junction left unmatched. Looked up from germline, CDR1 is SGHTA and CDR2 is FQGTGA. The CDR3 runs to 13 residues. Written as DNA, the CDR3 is TGTGCCAGCAGCCTTGGGACTAACAATGAGCAGTTCTTC. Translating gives CASSLGTNNEQFF.

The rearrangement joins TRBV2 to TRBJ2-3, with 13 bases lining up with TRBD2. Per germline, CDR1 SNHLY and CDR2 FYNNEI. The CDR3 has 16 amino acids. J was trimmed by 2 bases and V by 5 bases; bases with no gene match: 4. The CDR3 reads CASSPTSGGATDTQYF. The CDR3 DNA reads TGTGCCAGCAGTCCTACTAGCGGGGGGGCCACAGATACGCAGTATTTT.

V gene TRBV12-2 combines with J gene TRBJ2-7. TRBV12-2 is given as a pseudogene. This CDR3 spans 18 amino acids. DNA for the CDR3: TGTGCAAGTCGCTTAGTTTGTTGGGTAAGAAGTCGGTCCTACGAGCAGTACTTC. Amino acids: CASRLVCWVRSRSYEQYF.

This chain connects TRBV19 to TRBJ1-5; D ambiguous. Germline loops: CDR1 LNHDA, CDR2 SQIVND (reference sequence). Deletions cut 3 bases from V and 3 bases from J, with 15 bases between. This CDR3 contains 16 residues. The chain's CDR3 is CASSIYGSGSNQPQHF. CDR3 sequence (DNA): TGTGCCAGTAGTATCTACGGATCGGGGTCCAATCAGCCCCAGCATTTT. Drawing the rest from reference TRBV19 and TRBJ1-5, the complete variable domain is DGGITQSPKYLFRKEGQNVTLSCEQNLNHDAMYWYRQDPGQGLRLIYYSQIVNDFQKGDIAEGYSVSREKKESFPLTVTSAQKNPTAFYLCASSIYGSGSNQPQHFGDGTRLSIL.

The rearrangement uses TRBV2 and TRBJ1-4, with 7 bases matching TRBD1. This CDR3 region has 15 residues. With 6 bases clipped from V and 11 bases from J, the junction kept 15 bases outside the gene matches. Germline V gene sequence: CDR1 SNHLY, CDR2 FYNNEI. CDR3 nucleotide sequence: TGTGCCAGCAGGGGGGACAGTCATCATCTGGGGAAACTGTTTTTT. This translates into CASRGDSHHLGKLFF.

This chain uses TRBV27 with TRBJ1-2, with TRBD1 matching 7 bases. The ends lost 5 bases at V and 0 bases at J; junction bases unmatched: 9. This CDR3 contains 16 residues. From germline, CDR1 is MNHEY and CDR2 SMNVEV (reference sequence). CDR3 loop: CASSPMGQITNYGYTF. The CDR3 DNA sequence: TGTGCCAGCAGTCCGATGGGACAGATAACTAACTATGGCTACACCTTC.

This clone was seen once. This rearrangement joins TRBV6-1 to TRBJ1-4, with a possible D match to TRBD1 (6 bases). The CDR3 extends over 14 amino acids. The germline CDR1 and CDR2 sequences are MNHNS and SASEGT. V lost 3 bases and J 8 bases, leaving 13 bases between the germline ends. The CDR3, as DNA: TGTGCCAGCAGTGATCTACAGGGAGGCGAAAAACTGTTTTTT. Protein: CASSDLQGGEKLFF.

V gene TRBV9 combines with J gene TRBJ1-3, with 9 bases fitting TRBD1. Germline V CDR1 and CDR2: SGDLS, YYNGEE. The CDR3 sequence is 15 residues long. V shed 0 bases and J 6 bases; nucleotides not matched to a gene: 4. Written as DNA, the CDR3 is TGTGCCAGCAGCGTAGACAGGGGGCGCGAAAACACCATATATTTT. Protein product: CASSVDRGRENTIYF.

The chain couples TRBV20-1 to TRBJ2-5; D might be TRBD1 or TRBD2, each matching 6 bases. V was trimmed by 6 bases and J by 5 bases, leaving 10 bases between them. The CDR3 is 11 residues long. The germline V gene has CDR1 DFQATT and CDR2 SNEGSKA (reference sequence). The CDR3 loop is CSAQGGETQYF. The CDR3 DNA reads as TGCAGTGCCCAAGGGGGGGAGACCCAGTACTTC.

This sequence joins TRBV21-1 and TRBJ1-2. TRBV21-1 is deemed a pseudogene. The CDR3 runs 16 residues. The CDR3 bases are TGTGCCAGCAGCAAAGCGCCCAGGCTGGCGGGGTATGGCTACACCTTC. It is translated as CASSKAPRLAGYGYTF.

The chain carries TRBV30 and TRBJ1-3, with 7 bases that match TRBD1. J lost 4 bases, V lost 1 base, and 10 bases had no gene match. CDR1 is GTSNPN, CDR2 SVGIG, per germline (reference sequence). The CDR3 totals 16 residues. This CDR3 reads CAWSGLTGNYGNTIYF. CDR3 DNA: TGTGCCTGGAGTGGATTGACAGGGAACTACGGAAACACCATATATTTT.

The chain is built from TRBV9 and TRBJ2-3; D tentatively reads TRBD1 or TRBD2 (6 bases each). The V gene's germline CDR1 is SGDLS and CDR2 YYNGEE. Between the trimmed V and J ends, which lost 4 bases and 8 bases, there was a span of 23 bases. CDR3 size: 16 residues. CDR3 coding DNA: TGTGCCAGCAGCCCGTCGATGGGGGGCTCACAGAGTACGCAGTATTTT. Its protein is CASSPSMGGSQSTQYF.

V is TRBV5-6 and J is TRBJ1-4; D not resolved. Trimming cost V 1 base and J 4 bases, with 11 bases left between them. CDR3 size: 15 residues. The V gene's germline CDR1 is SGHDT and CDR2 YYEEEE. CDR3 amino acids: CASSLRPGLNEKLFF. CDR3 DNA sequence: TGTGCCAGCAGCTTGAGGCCCGGGCTTAATGAAAAACTGTTTTTT.

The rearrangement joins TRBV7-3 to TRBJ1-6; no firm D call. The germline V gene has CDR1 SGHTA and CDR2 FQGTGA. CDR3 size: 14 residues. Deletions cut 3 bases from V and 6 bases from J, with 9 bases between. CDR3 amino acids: CASSLRGGNSPLHF. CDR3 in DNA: TGTGCCAGCAGCTTGCGGGGAGGTAATTCACCCCTCCACTTT.

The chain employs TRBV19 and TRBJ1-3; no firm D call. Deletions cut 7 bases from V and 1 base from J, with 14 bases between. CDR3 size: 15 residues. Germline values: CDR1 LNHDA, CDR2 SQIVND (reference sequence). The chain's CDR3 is CASTVSAFSGNTIYF. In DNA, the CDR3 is TGTGCCAGTACCGTATCCGCCTTTTCTGGAAACACCATATATTTT.

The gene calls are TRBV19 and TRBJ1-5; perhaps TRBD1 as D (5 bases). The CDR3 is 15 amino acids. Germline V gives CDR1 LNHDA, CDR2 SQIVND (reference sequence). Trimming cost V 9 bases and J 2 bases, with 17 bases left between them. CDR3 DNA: TGTGCCAGCCTATTCAGAACGGGGGGCAATCAGCCCCAGCATTTT. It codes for CASLFRTGGNQPQHF.

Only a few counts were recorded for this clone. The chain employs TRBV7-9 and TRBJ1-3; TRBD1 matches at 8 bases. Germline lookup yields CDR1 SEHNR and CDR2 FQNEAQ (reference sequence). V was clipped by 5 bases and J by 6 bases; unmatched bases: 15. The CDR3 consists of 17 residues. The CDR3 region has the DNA TGTGCCAGCAGCCATAACGCCGGGACAGGACGTGCAAACACCATATATTTT. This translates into CASSHNAGTGRANTIYF.

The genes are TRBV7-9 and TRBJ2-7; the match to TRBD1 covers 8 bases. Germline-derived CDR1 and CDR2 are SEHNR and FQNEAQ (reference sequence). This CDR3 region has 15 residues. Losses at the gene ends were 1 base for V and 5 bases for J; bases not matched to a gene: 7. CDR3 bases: TGTGCCAGCAGCTTAGTTGGACAGGGCGCTAACGAGCAGTACTTC. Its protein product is CASSLVGQGANEQYF.

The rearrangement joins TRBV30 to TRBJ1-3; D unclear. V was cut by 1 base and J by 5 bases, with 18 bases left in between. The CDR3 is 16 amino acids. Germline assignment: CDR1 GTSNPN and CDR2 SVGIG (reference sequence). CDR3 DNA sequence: TGTGCCTGGAGTGGGATTGGAGCAACGCATAGAAACACCATATATTTT. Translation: CAWSGIGATHRNTIYF.

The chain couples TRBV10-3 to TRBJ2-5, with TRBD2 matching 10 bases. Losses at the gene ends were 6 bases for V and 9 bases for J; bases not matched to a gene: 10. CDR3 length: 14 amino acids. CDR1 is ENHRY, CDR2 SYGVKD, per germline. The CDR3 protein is CAISPGLAPSPQYF. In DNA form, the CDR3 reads TGTGCCATCAGCCCGGGACTAGCGCCTTCACCCCAGTACTTC.

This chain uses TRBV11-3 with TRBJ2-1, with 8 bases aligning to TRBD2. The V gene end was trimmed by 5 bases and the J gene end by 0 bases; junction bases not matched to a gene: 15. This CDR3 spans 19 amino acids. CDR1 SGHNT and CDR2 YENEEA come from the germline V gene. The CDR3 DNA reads TGTGCCAGCAGCCCCCAAACGGGGGGGGATCCAAACTCCTACAATGAGCAGTTCTTC. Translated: CASSPQTGGDPNSYNEQFF. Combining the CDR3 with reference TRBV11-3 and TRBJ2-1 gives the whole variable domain EAGVVQSPRYKIIEKKQPVAFWCNPISGHNTLYWYLQNLGQGPELLIRYENEEAVDDSQLPKDRFSAERLKGVDSTLKIQPAELGDSAVYLCASSPQTGGDPNSYNEQFFGPGTRLTVL.